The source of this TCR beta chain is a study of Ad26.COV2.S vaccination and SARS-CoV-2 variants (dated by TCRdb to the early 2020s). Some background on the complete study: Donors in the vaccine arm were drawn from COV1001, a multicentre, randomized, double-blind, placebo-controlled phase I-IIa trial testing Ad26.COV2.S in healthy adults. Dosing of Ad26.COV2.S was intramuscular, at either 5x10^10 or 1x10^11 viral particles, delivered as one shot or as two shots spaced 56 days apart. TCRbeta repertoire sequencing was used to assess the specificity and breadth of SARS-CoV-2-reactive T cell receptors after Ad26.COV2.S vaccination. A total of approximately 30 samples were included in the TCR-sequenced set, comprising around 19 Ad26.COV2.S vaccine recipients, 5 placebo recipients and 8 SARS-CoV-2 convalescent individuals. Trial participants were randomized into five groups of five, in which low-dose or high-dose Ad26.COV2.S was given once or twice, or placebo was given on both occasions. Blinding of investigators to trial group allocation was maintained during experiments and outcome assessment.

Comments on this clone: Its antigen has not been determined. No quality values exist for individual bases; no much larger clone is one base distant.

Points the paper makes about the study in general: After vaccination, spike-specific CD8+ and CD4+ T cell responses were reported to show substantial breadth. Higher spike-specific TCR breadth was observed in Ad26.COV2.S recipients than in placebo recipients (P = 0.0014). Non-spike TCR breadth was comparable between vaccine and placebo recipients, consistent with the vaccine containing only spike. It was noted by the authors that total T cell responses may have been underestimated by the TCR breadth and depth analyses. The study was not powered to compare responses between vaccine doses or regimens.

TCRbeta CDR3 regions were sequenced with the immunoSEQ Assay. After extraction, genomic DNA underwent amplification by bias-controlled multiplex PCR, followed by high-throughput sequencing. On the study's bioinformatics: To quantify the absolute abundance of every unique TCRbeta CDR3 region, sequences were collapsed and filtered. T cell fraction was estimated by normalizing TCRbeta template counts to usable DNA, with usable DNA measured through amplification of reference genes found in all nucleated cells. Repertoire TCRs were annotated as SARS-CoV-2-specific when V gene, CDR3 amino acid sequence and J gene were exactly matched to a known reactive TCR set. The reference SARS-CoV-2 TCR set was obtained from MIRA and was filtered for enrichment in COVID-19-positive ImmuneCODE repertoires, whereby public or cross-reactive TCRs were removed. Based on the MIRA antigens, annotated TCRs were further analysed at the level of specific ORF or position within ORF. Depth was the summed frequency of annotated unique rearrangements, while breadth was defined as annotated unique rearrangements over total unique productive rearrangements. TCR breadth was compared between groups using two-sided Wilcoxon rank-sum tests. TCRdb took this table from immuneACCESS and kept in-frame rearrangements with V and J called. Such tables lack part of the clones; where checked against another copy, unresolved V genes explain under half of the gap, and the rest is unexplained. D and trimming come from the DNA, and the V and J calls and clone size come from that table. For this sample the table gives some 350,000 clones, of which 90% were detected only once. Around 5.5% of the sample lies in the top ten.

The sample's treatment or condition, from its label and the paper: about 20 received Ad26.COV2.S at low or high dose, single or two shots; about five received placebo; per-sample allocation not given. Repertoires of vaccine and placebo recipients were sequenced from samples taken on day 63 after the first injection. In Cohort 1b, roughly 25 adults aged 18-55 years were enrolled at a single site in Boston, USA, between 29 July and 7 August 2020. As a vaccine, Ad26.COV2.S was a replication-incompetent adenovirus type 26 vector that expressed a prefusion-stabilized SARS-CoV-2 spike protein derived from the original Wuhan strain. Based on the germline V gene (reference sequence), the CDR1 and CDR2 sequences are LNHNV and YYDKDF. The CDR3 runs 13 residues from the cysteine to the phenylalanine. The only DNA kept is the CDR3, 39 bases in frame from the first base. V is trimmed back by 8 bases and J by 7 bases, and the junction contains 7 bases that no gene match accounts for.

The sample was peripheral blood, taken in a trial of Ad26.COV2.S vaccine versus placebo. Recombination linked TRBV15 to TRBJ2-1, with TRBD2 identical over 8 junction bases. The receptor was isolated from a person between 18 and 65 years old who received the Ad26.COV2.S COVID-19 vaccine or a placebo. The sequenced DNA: TGTGCCACCTGTTTGGCGGGGGGTAATGAGCAGTTCTTC. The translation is CATCLAGGNEQFF.